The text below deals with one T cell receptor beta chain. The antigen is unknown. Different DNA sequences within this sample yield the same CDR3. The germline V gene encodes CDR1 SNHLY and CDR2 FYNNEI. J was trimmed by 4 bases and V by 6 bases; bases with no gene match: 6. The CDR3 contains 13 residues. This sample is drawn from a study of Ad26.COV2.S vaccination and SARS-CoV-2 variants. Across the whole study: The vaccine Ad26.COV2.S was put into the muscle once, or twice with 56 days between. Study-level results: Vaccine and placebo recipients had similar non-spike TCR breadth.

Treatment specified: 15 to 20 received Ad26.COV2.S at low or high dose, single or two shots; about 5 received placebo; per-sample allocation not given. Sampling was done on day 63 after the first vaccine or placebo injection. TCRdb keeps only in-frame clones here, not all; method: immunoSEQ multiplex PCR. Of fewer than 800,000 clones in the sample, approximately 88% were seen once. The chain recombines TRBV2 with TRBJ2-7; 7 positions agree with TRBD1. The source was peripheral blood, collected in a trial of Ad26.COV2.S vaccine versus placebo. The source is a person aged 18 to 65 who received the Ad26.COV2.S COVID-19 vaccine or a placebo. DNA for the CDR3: TGTGCCAGCAGCGGACAGGTTTCGTACGAGCAGTACTTC. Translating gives CASSGQVSYEQYF.